This T cell receptor (beta chain) was retrieved from a study of blood T cell repertoires in COVID-19. In this sample, this clone turned up a few times. The ends were cut back, 3 bases at V and 7 bases at J, with 10 bases in the middle. This CDR3 region has 13 residues. Patients at the Seattle site were enrolled during active infection and followed longitudinally. Profiling relied on immunoSEQ multiplex PCR, and the TCRdb table lists in-frame clones only, not all of them. The profile covers 70,000 or so clones, with roughly four fifths appearing a single time and 15% taken by the ten largest. The TCR originated in a man in his fifties or sixties with COVID-19, enrolled during active disease. The chain recombines TRBV12-3 or TRBV12-4 with TRBJ2-1, with a tentative D call TRBD1 (6 bases). The specimen sequenced was peripheral blood. The CDR3 coding sequence is TGTGCCAGCAGTTTGGGACAAAGGAATGAGCAGTTCTTC. As protein: CASSLGQRNEQFF.